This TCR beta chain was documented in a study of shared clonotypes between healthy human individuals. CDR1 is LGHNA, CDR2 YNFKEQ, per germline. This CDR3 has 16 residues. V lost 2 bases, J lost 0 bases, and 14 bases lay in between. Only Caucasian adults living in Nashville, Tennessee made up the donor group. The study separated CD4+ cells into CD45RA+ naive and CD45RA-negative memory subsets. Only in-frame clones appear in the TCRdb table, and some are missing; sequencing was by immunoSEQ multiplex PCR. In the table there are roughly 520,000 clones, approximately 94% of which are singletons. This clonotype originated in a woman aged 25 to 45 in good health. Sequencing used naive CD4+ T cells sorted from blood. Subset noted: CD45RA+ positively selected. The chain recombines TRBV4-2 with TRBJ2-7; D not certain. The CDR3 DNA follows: TGTGCCAGCAGCCAAACAATAGACTTACGCTCCTACGAGCAGTACTTC. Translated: CASSQTIDLRSYEQYF.